The table lists the clone carrying this T cell receptor (beta chain) with a few counts. This record comes from a study of T-cell memory formation after mild COVID-19. There are 13 residues in the CDR3. Germline CDR1 MDHEN, CDR2 SYDVKM. V lost 7 bases, J lost 2 bases, and 5 bases stayed unmatched. A single record per CDR3 protein comes from TCRdb applying MiXCR to the 5' RACE reads. The sample consists of approximately 300,000 distinct CDR3 sequences, 8% to 9% of them appearing once. This clonotype originated in a man younger than 35 who had mild COVID-19 (a few samples of this study predate the infection). Cell type and time point are not known. The chain carries TRBV28 and TRBJ2-7, with TRBD1 matching over 7 bases. Sequencing input: PBMCs or a T cell subset sorted from them (not recorded which). In nucleotides, the CDR3 is TGTGCCAGCAAGTTCCAGGGGGCCTACGAGCAGTACGTC. Residues: CASKFQGAYEQYV.